These T cell receptor beta chains were read from a single sample in a study of regulatory T cells in long-lasting Graves disease. TCRdb redid the calling of the multiplex PCR reads with MiXCR, one entry per CDR3 protein. The sample includes around 480,000 distinct CDR3 sequences, around 15% of them seen just once. In addition, the sample was reused for a study of T cells in Graves' hyperthyroidism and ophthalmopathy.

The material was peripheral blood mononuclear cells (PBMCs), obtained at new diagnosis, from a patient treated with antithyroid drugs. These receptors were collected from a woman aged 40-60 years with Graves disease. Both conserved end residues are trimmed from each CDR3. A D gene is named only where the DNA matches it firmly.

d_call j_call cdr3_length v_call cdr3_aa
TRBD1 TRBJ1-1 15 TRBV13 ASSLPRTGGENTEAF
. TRBJ2-1 12 TRBV12-5 ASGLGPQLNEQF
. TRBJ2-5 13 TRBV12-5 ASSQESWYQETQY
. TRBJ1-1 13 TRBV6-5 ASSYSDRLNTEAF
. TRBJ2-3 13 TRBV2 ASIRQYASTDTQY
TRBD1 TRBJ1-6 13 TRBV7-2 ASSPAGTGVSPLH
. TRBJ1-5 15 TRBV15 ATSREDPTAAGQPQH
TRBD1 TRBJ2-3 12 TRBV7-2 ASSRDRETDTQY
. TRBJ1-3 12 TRBV20-1 SARAWGRGNTIY
. TRBJ1-2 14 TRBV10-3 AISDAQVPPYYGYT
TRBD1 TRBJ1-1 13 TRBV11-2 ASSPKTGAHTEAF
. TRBJ1-1 10 TRBV2 ASRTGAVEAF
TRBD2 TRBJ2-3 13 TRBV20-1 SAALSGDPTDTQY
TRBD2 TRBJ2-2 17 TRBV5-1 ASSSRTSGGDSFTGELF
. TRBJ2-7 12 TRBV19 ASSIDRPPYEQY
. TRBJ1-1 11 TRBV10-1 ASRQGWGTEAF
TRBD1 TRBJ2-5 13 TRBV5-1 ASSLDPGGVETQY
. TRBJ1-2 13 TRBV6-1 ASSDPSGANYGYT
. TRBJ1-1 14 TRBV6-9 ASSYPTLTQNTEAF
. TRBJ1-1 11 TRBV30 AWAMTGNTEAF
. TRBJ1-2 10 TRBV12-3/TRBV12-4 ASGSRVYGYT
TRBD1 TRBJ2-7 11 TRBV7-2 ASSLQGAREQY
. TRBJ1-5 10 TRBV12-3/TRBV12-4 ASTRSNRPQH
. TRBJ1-5 11 TRBV7-2 ASSQSVQQPQH
. TRBJ1-1 12 TRBV29-1 SVEDGGGRTEAF
. TRBJ1-6 13 TRBV10-3 AISEGPERNSPLH
TRBD2 TRBJ2-3 12 TRBV2 ASKTSGGVDTQY
. TRBJ2-7 12 TRBV11-2 ASSLGGQLYEQY
. TRBJ2-5 11 TRBV20-1 SARADGTETQY
TRBD2 TRBJ2-3 14 TRBV18 ASSPGSGGTTDTQY
TRBD1 TRBJ1-1 14 TRBV28 ASSQTGGGIPRRAF
. TRBJ2-2 14 TRBV19 ASRTGAGVITGELF
TRBD2 TRBJ2-7 19 TRBV20-1 SASASSSPSGPLPPSREQY
. TRBJ2-3 11 TRBV7-3 ASSLNGADTQY
TRBD1 TRBJ2-3 12 TRBV5-6 ASSSGQITDTQY
TRBD2 TRBJ2-1 11 TRBV25-1 ASSGGNYNEQF
. TRBJ1-4 16 TRBV5-1 ASSLDWEGRRWGEKLF
. TRBJ1-3 14 TRBV7-8 ASSLSGAGSGNTIY
TRBD1 TRBJ1-2 12 TRBV6-1 ASSPEDRTYGYT
TRBD2 TRBJ2-1 13 TRBV20-1 SARVSGGVNNEQF
TRBD1 TRBJ2-7 12 TRBV19 ASSIRQGSFEQY
. TRBJ1-6 15 TRBV6-5 ASSYSTRGRGNSPLH
TRBD2 TRBJ2-3 14 TRBV19 ASKQGTSISTDTQY
TRBD1 TRBJ2-1 11 TRBV29-1 SVGRDSWNEQF
. TRBJ2-1 11 TRBV11-3 ASSFDRYNEQF
. TRBJ2-3 12 TRBV27 ASCGLLAGDTQY
. TRBJ2-2 12 TRBV12-3/TRBV12-4 ASSRDGNTGELF
TRBD2 TRBJ2-5 12 TRBV12-3/TRBV12-4 ASRKLAGDETQY
TRBD2 TRBJ2-1 14 TRBV2 ASRGGLAGGRNEQF
TRBD2 TRBJ2-5 13 TRBV20-1 SAENSGRLQETQY
. TRBJ2-1 9 TRBV12-3/TRBV12-4 ASQERDEQF
. TRBJ1-1 12 TRBV7-9 ASSSTGTPTEAF
TRBD2 TRBJ2-1 14 TRBV12-3/TRBV12-4 ASTFSGGSSYNEQF
. TRBJ2-3 13 TRBV9 ASAKTGLADDTQY
. TRBJ1-6 12 TRBV7-2 ASSPESRVSPLH
TRBD1 TRBJ2-5 13 TRBV12-3/TRBV12-4 ASSQGQGGGKTQY
. TRBJ1-1 12 TRBV2 ASQGPDAAAEAF
TRBD2 TRBJ2-1 15 TRBV11-3 ASSLDLVVAGEDEQF
. TRBJ1-2 15 TRBV7-2 ASSLAFPGTPYYGYT